Presented here are 23 T cell receptor beta chains from one specimen sequenced in a study of blood T cell repertoires in COVID-19. The data were produced by immunoSEQ multiplex PCR, yet TCRdb's version contains in-frame clones alone and is incomplete. Altogether around 240,000 clones are present, about 90% being singletons, with the ten largest covering 1.2%. The specimen was PBMCs or T cells enriched from blood (not recorded which). Every receptor here comes from a human donor in a cohort exposed to, infected with or recovered from COVID-19 (not recorded which). The donor label of this sample is uncertain.

The chain couples TRBV7-9 to TRBJ1-2; D is uncertain. The CDR3 is 15 residues long. The germline V gene has CDR1 SEHNR and CDR2 FQNEAQ (reference sequence). V was pared by 5 bases and J by 4 bases, with 17 bases between. CDR3 protein: CASSHTRSLLYGYTF. In nucleotides, the CDR3 is TGTGCCAGCAGCCATACAAGGAGTCTCCTCTATGGCTACACCTTC.

The genes are TRBV13 and TRBJ1-1, with a weak D call TRBD1 (6 bases). CDR3 length: 15 amino acids. Germline V gene lookup returns CDR1 PRHDT and CDR2 FYEKMQ (reference sequence). V shed 5 bases and J shed 8 bases, with 21 bases lying between them. As DNA, the CDR3 is TGTGCCAGCAGCATCTTCCTGACAGGACGGTCAGAAGCTTTCTTT. Its protein is CASSIFLTGRSEAFF.

This clone appeared once. J is TRBJ1-2 and V is TRBV19; TRBD1 might be the D (5 bases). The V and J ends lost 1 base and 6 bases respectively, with 12 bases between them. The CDR3 runs 14 residues. Germline-derived CDR1 and CDR2 are LNHDA and SQIVND (reference sequence). CDR3 sequence (DNA): TGTGCCAGTAGTATAGCTAGGGGCGCGAATGGCTACACCTTC. Amino acid sequence: CASSIARGANGYTF.

V is TRBV5-8 and J is TRBJ2-3, with 8 nucleotides matching TRBD1. The CDR3 length is 15 residues. With 4 bases clipped from V and 0 bases from J, the junction kept 4 bases outside the gene matches. Per germline, CDR1 SGHTS and CDR2 YDEGEE. The CDR3 DNA reads TGTGCCAGCAGCGGGGGACAGGCGAGCACAGATACGCAGTATTTT. It yields the protein CASSGGQASTDTQYF. Based on the CDR3 plus reference TRBV5-8 and TRBJ2-3, the full variable domain is EAGVTQSPTHLIKTRGQQATLRCSPISGHTSVYWYQQALGLGLQFLLWYDEGEERNRGNFPPRFSGRQFPNYSSELNVNALELEDSALYLCASSGGQASTDTQYFGPGTRLTVL.

The V and J genes are TRBV3-1 (or the pseudogene TRBV3-2) and TRBJ1-3; no clear D gene. V dropped 4 bases and J dropped 0 bases, with 7 bases sitting between them. Germline V gives CDR1 LGHDT, CDR2 YNNKEL (reference sequence). The CDR3 is made up of 14 amino acids. DNA of the CDR3: TGTGCCAGCAGCCCCCAAAACTCTGGAAACACCATATATTTT. The encoded protein is CASSPQNSGNTIYF.

The rearrangement links TRBV19 to TRBJ2-3; 15 bases align to TRBD2. The CDR3 is 21 residues long. The V gene's germline CDR1 is LNHDA and CDR2 SQIVND (reference sequence). Losses at the gene ends were 0 bases for V and 4 bases for J; bases not matched to a gene: 14. CDR3 residues: CASSIEAGLAGGFLVADTQYF. The CDR3 region has the DNA TGTGCCAGTAGTATAGAGGCAGGACTAGCGGGGGGGTTTCTTGTCGCAGATACGCAGTATTTT.

The chain has TRBV9 and TRBJ2-3, with D perhaps matching TRBD2 (6 bases). Germline V gives CDR1 SGDLS, CDR2 YYNGEE. V was shortened by 0 bases and J by 2 bases, with 13 bases between the two germline ends. CDR3 size: 16 residues. The CDR3 sequence: CASSVAGRGLTDTQYF. The CDR3 DNA reads TGTGCCAGCAGCGTAGCAGGGCGGGGTCTCACAGATACGCAGTATTTT. The full variable domain, with the rest looked up from reference TRBV9 and TRBJ2-3, is DSGVTQTPKHLITATGQRVTLRCSPRSGDLSVYWYQQSLDQGLQFLIQYYNGEERAKGNILERFSAQQFPDLHSELNLSSLELGDSALYFCASSVAGRGLTDTQYFGPGTRLTVL.

The chain has TRBV14 and TRBJ2-7, with 7 nucleotides matching TRBD1. Germline V gives CDR1 SGHDN, CDR2 FVKESK. V shed 0 bases and J 5 bases; nucleotides not matched to a gene: 7. The CDR3 contains 15 residues. The CDR3, as DNA: TGTGCCAGCAGCCAAGAAGGCAGGGGGTCAAACGAGCAGTACTTC. Its protein is CASSQEGRGSNEQYF. The full variable domain, rest sourced from reference TRBV14 and TRBJ2-7, is EAGVTQFPSHSVIEKGQTVTLRCDPISGHDNLYWYRRVMGKEIKFLLHFVKESKQDESGMPNNRFLAERTGGTYSTLKVQPAELEDSGVYFCASSQEGRGSNEQYFGPGTRLTVT.

The chain is built from TRBV7-7 and TRBJ2-1, with 12 positions matching TRBD2. The CDR3 sequence is 15 residues long. V lost 5 bases to trimming and J lost 4 bases; unmatched junction nucleotides: 3. Germline V gene sequence: CDR1 SSHAT, CDR2 FNYEAQ (reference sequence). CDR3 in amino acids: CASSPSGGGYNEQFF. Here the CDR3 DNA reads TGTGCCAGCAGCCCTAGCGGGGGGGGATACAATGAGCAGTTCTTC.

The chain uses TRBV4-1 and TRBJ1-4; D possibly corresponds to TRBD1 (6 bases). Trimming pared 4 bases from V and 5 bases from J, leaving 14 bases between. CDR1 and CDR2 from the germline V gene are MGHRA and YSYEKL. CDR3 length equals 15 residues. CDR3 DNA sequence: TGCGCCAGCAGCCGGGGGACCGGGACAAATGAAAAACTGTTTTTT. Its translation is CASSRGTGTNEKLFF.

V is TRBV5-4 and J is TRBJ1-3; D unresolved. The CDR3 is made up of 16 amino acids. Germline V gene sequence: CDR1 SGHNT, CDR2 YYREEE (reference sequence). Trimming stripped 4 bases from V and 1 base from J, with 15 bases between. The CDR3 sequence: CASSRDSAGSGNTIYF. The CDR3 DNA follows: TGTGCCAGCAGCCGCGATTCAGCGGGGTCTGGAAACACCATATATTTT.

V usage is TRBV27 and J usage is TRBJ1-6; no firm D call. The ends were cut back, 6 bases at V and 6 bases at J, with 18 bases in the middle. CDR1 MNHEY and CDR2 SMNVEV come from the germline V gene (reference sequence). This CDR3 has 16 amino acids. The DNA for the CDR3 is TGTGCCAGCAGATTTGCCACAGCGGGTTCTAATTCACCCCTCCACTTT. Residues: CASRFATAGSNSPLHF.

The gene calls are TRBV7-2 and TRBJ2-3; no reliable D call. In germline, CDR1 is SGHTA, CDR2 FQGNSA. The V end was cut by 1 base, the J end by 0 bases, with 11 bases between. The CDR3 has 16 residues. The CDR3: CASSLVPFSSTDTQYF. As DNA, the CDR3 is TGTGCCAGCAGCTTAGTCCCCTTCTCTAGCACAGATACGCAGTATTTT.

J is TRBJ2-2 and V is TRBV21-1; the D call TRBD2 from the table was never checked on the DNA. TRBV21-1 corresponds to a pseudogene. The CDR3 is 16 amino acids. The CDR3 bases are TGTGCCAGCAGCAAGGCCGGGACCCAGGGAGGTAGAGAGCTGTTTTTT. It encodes CASSKAGTQGGRELFF.

The chain combines TRBV6-5 with TRBJ2-1; the match to TRBD2 covers 9 bases. Germline V gene sequence: CDR1 MNHEY, CDR2 SVGAGI. The CDR3 length is 14 residues. Losses at the gene ends were 10 bases for V and 8 bases for J; bases not matched to a gene: 12. Here the CDR3 DNA reads TGTGCCATCTCCGAGCGGGGGGCTTTGGATGAGCAGTTCTTC. Translation: CAISERGALDEQFF.

The chain has TRBV24-1 and TRBJ2-1, with 7 positions matching TRBD2. CDR1 is KGHDR, CDR2 SFDVKD, per germline. The junction had 6 bases not matched to a gene; V was cut back by 4 bases and J by 10 bases. The CDR3 runs 13 residues. As DNA, the CDR3 is TGTGCCACCAGTGACCCGGGGGGACGGGAGCAGTTCTTC. Translation gives CATSDPGGREQFF.

The chain is built from TRBV4-1 and TRBJ1-5, with 10 bases identical to TRBD1. CDR1 and CDR2 from the germline V gene are MGHRA and YSYEKL. The trim removed 6 bases at V and 5 bases at J, leaving 7 bases unmatched. This CDR3 comprises 15 residues. CDR3 in amino acids: CASSTTGGRDQPQHF. The DNA of the CDR3 is TGCGCCAGCAGTACGACAGGGGGCAGAGATCAGCCCCAGCATTTT.

This clone was seen once. The rearrangement joins TRBV4-1 to TRBJ2-5; weak D call: TRBD2 (5 bases). The CDR3 spans 14 residues. Germline assignment: CDR1 MGHRA and CDR2 YSYEKL. V gave up 1 base and J gave up 7 bases, with 13 bases separating them. The DNA for the CDR3 is TGCGCCAGCAGCCAAGTCGGGGTGGGTCGGACCCAGTACTTC. This gives the protein CASSQVGVGRTQYF.

The chain links TRBV6-5 to TRBJ2-3, with TRBD2 identical over 13 bases. Germline V gene sequence: CDR1 MNHEY, CDR2 SVGAGI. The CDR3 spans 14 residues. Unmatched junction bases numbered 5, after V lost 11 bases and J lost 3 bases. The CDR3 nucleotides read TGTGCCGGCGGGACTAGCGGGGCGACAGATACGCAGTATTTT. It codes for CAGGTSGATDTQYF.

The rearrangement joins TRBV5-1 to TRBJ2-5; the D gene is possibly TRBD1 (5 bases). V gave up 1 base and J gave up 5 bases, with 6 bases separating them. This CDR3 contains 12 residues. The germline CDR1 and CDR2 sequences are SGHRS and YFSETQ. The CDR3 DNA is TGCGCCAGCAGCTTGAGGGGTGAGACCCAGTACTTC. Its translation is CASSLRGETQYF.

The V and J genes are TRBV5-1 and TRBJ1-4; tentative D call: TRBD1 (5 bases). V gave up 4 bases and J gave up 3 bases, with 13 bases separating them. Germline V CDR1 and CDR2: SGHRS, YFSETQ. The CDR3 is made up of 15 amino acids. CDR3 residues: CASSQGTGSNEKLFF. The CDR3 coding sequence is TGCGCCAGCAGCCAGGGAACGGGTTCTAATGAAAAACTGTTTTTT.

The gene calls are TRBV4-2 and TRBJ1-3; a weak D match, TRBD1 (5 bases). Trimming cost V 3 bases and J 5 bases, with 17 bases left between them. CDR3 length equals 16 residues. The germline gives CDR1 LGHNA, CDR2 YNFKEQ. The CDR3 coding sequence is TGTGCCAGCAGCCATTCACGCCAGGAGGGGAGAAACACCATATATTTT. Its protein is CASSHSRQEGRNTIYF.

The chain links TRBV4-3 to TRBJ2-5; D not certain. The CDR3 spans 14 residues. Germline V gene data show CDR1 as LGHNA and CDR2 as YSLEER. Trimming pared 0 bases from V and 2 bases from J, leaving 7 bases between. This CDR3 is CASSQDRNQETQYF. The CDR3 DNA is TGCGCCAGCAGCCAAGACAGGAATCAAGAGACCCAGTACTTC.